The clone carrying this TCR beta chain was detected a few times. Authors' processing steps: Counts of nucleated cells, estimated from reference gene primer amplification, were obtained. Sequencing used immunoSEQ multiplex PCR; TCRdb keeps in-frame clones, though not all of them. V, J and clone size are taken as reported in that table, and D and trimming were inferred from the DNA itself. The sample yields around 230,000 clones, 80% to 90% seen once. This sample stems from a study of blood T cell repertoires in COVID-19. Study as a whole: The samples span acute and convalescent COVID-19 from the United States, Italy and Spain. T cells, B-cell-depleted T cells, or PBMCs supplied cDNA or gDNA.

V lost 3 bases and J lost 0; bases outside the gene matches: 4. CDR3 length equals 15 residues. CDR1 MNHNS and CDR2 SASEGT come from the germline V gene. The sequencing sample was made of peripheral blood. This TCR was sampled from a man between 50 and 59 years old with COVID-19, enrolled during active disease. J is TRBJ2-7 and V is TRBV6-1, with 8 bases that match TRBD1. This CDR3 is CASSDQDRVSYEQYF. CDR3 sequence (DNA): TGTGCCAGCAGTGACCAGGACAGGGTCTCCTACGAGCAGTACTTC.